A selection of T cell receptor beta chains follows, all from one sample in a study of T cells in Graves' hyperthyroidism and ophthalmopathy. MiXCR, applied by TCRdb to the multiplex PCR reads, yields one record per CDR3 protein. This table holds roughly 360,000 distinct CDR3 sequences, less than 15% found once. Sequenced input: blood. The receptor set was obtained from a man aged 25-45 years with Graves' hyperthyroidism that later progressed to Graves' ophthalmopathy. The CDR3 runs from the conserved cysteine through the conserved F or W. D genes are given only for firm matches. Size is stated for part of the rows, as once, few or many counts, or as a class when the clone is expanded.

size | J | V | D | CDR3 | DNA
many | TRBJ1-5 | TRBV7-9 | - | CASTILGRGGDQPQHF | TGTGCCAGCACCATACTGGGCAGGGGAGGGGATCAGCCCCAGCATTTT
- | TRBJ1-2 | TRBV18 | TRBD1 | CASSRVPGQGSYGYTF | TGTGCCAGCTCACGAGTCCCGGGACAGGGATCCTATGGCTACACCTTC
few | TRBJ2-7 | TRBV4-1 | TRBD2 | CASSHELAGVYEQYF | TGCGCCAGCAGCCATGAGTTAGCGGGGGTTTACGAGCAGTACTTC
- | TRBJ2-1 | TRBV18 | - | CASSPFSRVNNEQFF | TGTGCCAGCTCACCCTTCTCCAGGGTTAACAATGAGCAGTTCTTC
- | TRBJ1-6 | TRBV5-1 | - | CASSLSLTGLNNSPLHF | TGCGCCAGCAGCTTGTCGTTAACGGGTTTGAATAATTCACCCCTCCACTTT
many | TRBJ1-5 | TRBV28 | TRBD1 | CASSFEQGVIQPQHF | TGTGCCAGCAGTTTCGAACAGGGGGTAATCCAGCCCCAGCATTTT
many | TRBJ2-7 | TRBV7-9 | TRBD1 | CASSVGQVIYEQYF | TGTGCCAGCAGCGTGGGACAGGTGATCTACGAGCAGTACTTC
few | TRBJ2-5 | TRBV18 | - | CASSPYLGEQETQYF | TGTGCCAGCTCACCCTACTTGGGGGAACAAGAGACCCAGTACTTC
few | TRBJ1-2 | TRBV11-2 | - | CASSLARAGGYTF | TGTGCCAGCAGCTTAGCCAGGGCGGGGGGCTACACCTTC
- | TRBJ1-5 | TRBV5-1 | - | CASSLALGNSNQPQHF | TGCGCCAGCAGCTTGGCTCTGGGCAATAGCAATCAGCCCCAGCATTTT
few | TRBJ1-1 | TRBV20-1 | - | CSARAAGGRTEAFF | TGCAGTGCTAGGGCCGCCGGGGGAAGGACTGAAGCTTTCTTT